One and the same sample provided the 18 T cell receptor beta chains below, sequenced in a study of T-cell reconstitution after alpha-beta-depleted transplantation in children (dated by TCRdb to about 2016). Receptor amplification or capture employed PCR. These reads were obtained on an Illumina HiSeq 2500. Molecular barcoding was employed in the preparation of TCR libraries, with unique molecular identifiers being used to normalize TCRbeta repertoire quantification. The public sequencing data were trimmed at Q25 with fastp and processed into clonotypes with MiXCR by TCRdb, which kept only in-frame beta chains. Every distinct CDR3 protein forms one entry, paired with its most common genes and DNA. The sample profile shows about 230,000 distinct CDR3 sequences; roughly a tenth of them were found once. The ten most abundant clones make up approximately 5% of the sample. The source material was PBMCs from the stem cell graft donor, sampled from the stem cell graft. Source of these receptors: a human donor who donated a stem cell graft to a child with SCID.

This clonotype was observed many times. The rearrangement joins TRBV28 to TRBJ1-4; 7 bases agree with TRBD1. Germline lookup yields CDR1 MDHEN and CDR2 SYDVKM. Trimming at V came to 3 bases and at J to 11 bases, leaving 15 bases not matched to a gene. This CDR3 spans 16 amino acids. The CDR3 bases are TGTGCCAGCAGTTTGCCCCTCAGGGGGGCCTTCGGGAAACTGTTTTTT. Translation: CASSLPLRGAFGKLFF. The complete variable domain, with remaining parts taken from reference TRBV28 and TRBJ1-4, reads DVKVTQSSRYLVKRTGEKVFLECVQDMDHENMFWYRQDPGLGLRLIYFSYDVKMKEKGDIPEGYSVSREKKERFSLILESASTNQTSMYLCASSLPLRGAFGKLFFGSGTQLSVL.

This clonotype has just a few counts. The CDR3 sequence is CATSTTPHTQYF. CDR3 DNA: TGTGCCACCTCGACTACCCCGCATACGCAGTATTTT. The V gene is TRBV21-1, the J gene TRBJ2-3; TRBD2, the table's D call, was not compared with the DNA. TRBV21-1 is classified as a pseudogene. This CDR3 comprises 12 residues.

Only a few counts were recorded for this clonotype. The chain joins TRBV20-1 to TRBJ1-1; possible D gene TRBD1, 5 bases. Germline loops: CDR1 DFQATT, CDR2 SNEGSKA (reference sequence). The CDR3 extends over 15 amino acids. V shed 1 base and J shed 4 bases, with 16 bases lying between them. The CDR3 loop reads CSARGGPSAGTEAFF. CDR3 DNA sequence: TGCAGTGCTAGAGGGGGACCGAGTGCTGGCACTGAAGCTTTCTTT.

The V gene is TRBV7-9, the J gene TRBJ1-1, with TRBD1 matching over 7 bases. Germline lookup yields CDR1 SEHNR and CDR2 FQNEAQ (reference sequence). The CDR3 spans 15 residues. Trimming at V came to 5 bases and at J to 4 bases, leaving 10 bases not matched to a gene. Here the CDR3 DNA reads TGTGCCAGCAGCCCTAGGGACAGACCTGGCACTGAAGCTTTCTTT. Translated: CASSPRDRPGTEAFF.

At least ten counts were recorded for this clonotype. The J gene is TRBJ2-1, the V gene TRBV6-2 or TRBV6-3; D remains unclear. Germline V lookup: CDR1 MNHEY, CDR2 SVGEGT. The ends were cut back, 8 bases at V and 8 bases at J, with 16 bases in the middle. This CDR3 spans 13 amino acids. This chain's CDR3 is CASSNPQRDEQFF. In DNA form, the CDR3 reads TGTGCCAGCTCCAACCCTCAACGTGATGAGCAGTTCTTC.

With regard to this clonotype: A junction boundary mismatches the germline segment, possibly from a read error. The J gene is TRBJ1-3, the V gene TRBV7-9; possibly TRBD1 for D (5 bases). The CDR3 spans 16 residues. CDR1 is SEHNR and CDR2 is FQNEAQ in the germline V gene (reference sequence). CDR3 in DNA: TGTGCCAGCAGCTTAGCGCACGGGAGTACAGGAAACACCACATATTTT. Amino acids: CASSLAHGSTGNTTYF.

In this sample, this clonotype turned up many times. This CDR3 reads CASSFRTRDEQYF. The CDR3 bases are TGTGCCAGCAGTTTCCGAACTAGAGACGAGCAGTACTTC. The V and J genes are TRBV12-3 or TRBV12-4 and TRBJ2-7; D perhaps matches TRBD2 (5 bases). The length of the CDR3 is 13 residues. V was shortened by 3 bases and J by 5 bases, with 11 bases between the two germline ends.

This clonotype was seen repeatedly, ten times or more. This chain links TRBV18 with TRBJ2-7, with 8 bases matching TRBD1. The CDR3 has 15 amino acids. The germline CDR1 and CDR2 sequences are KGHSH and LQKENI. With V trimmed by 5 bases and J by 0 bases, 6 bases remained unmatched. The CDR3 DNA is TGTGCCAGCTCAGGGTCAGGGGGCGGCTCCTACGAGCAGTACTTC. This encodes CASSGSGGGSYEQYF. Together with reference TRBV18 and TRBJ2-7, the CDR3 gives the full variable domain: NAGVMQNPRHLVRRRGQEARLRCSPMKGHSHVYWYRQLPEEGLKFMVYLQKENIIDESGMPKERFSAEFPKEGPSILRIQQVVRGDSAAYFCASSGSGGGSYEQYFGPGTRLTVT.

This clonotype came up many times. The chain links TRBV6-1 to TRBJ2-3, with D possibly being TRBD2 (6 bases). CDR1 is MNHNS and CDR2 is SASEGT in the germline V gene. V lost 5 bases and J 1 base, leaving 10 bases between the germline ends. There are 14 residues in the CDR3. CDR3 amino acids: CASSLASRTDTQYF. DNA of the CDR3: TGTGCCAGCAGTCTAGCGTCCCGCACAGATACGCAGTATTTT.

This clonotype was found many times. The chain combines TRBV7-2 with TRBJ2-3; TRBD2 agrees at 8 bases. CDR1 and CDR2 from the germline V gene are SGHTA and FQGNSA. The CDR3 length is 15 residues. Trimming cost V 7 bases and J 2 bases; bases outside gene matches: 8. The DNA of the CDR3 is TGTGCCAGCACCGAGCAGCGGGGGCCCACAGATACGCAGTATTTT. As protein: CASTEQRGPTDTQYF. The full variable domain, with the rest looked up from reference TRBV7-2 and TRBJ2-3, is GAGVSQSPSNKVTEKGKDVELRCDPISGHTALYWYRQSLGQGLEFLIYFQGNSAPDKSGLPSDRFSAERTGGSVSTLTIQRTQQEDSAVYLCASTEQRGPTDTQYFGPGTRLTVL.

This clonotype came up many times. The gene calls are TRBV7-9 and TRBJ1-2; D uncertain. Germline CDR1 and CDR2: SEHNR and FQNEAQ (reference sequence). V was trimmed by 6 bases and J by 2 bases, leaving 10 bases between them. The CDR3 totals 13 residues. The CDR3 sequence is CASSSQTNYGYTF. CDR3 coding DNA: TGTGCCAGCAGTTCCCAGACCAACTATGGCTACACCTTC.

This clonotype was counted at least ten times. The rearrangement uses TRBV6-1 and TRBJ2-7, with D perhaps matching TRBD2 (5 bases). Germline values: CDR1 MNHNS, CDR2 SASEGT. The CDR3 has 14 amino acids. V lost 7 bases to trimming and J lost 0 bases, with 13 bases between them. The CDR3, as DNA: TGTGCCAGCACCCTCGGGGAAAGCTCCTACGAGCAGTACTTC. Translated, it gives CASTLGESSYEQYF.

Many counts were recorded for this clonotype. The CDR3 nucleotides are TGCGCCAGCAGCAACTCCGGGACAAAGAACACCGGGGAGCTGTTTTTT. Its protein product is CASSNSGTKNTGELFF. This rearrangement joins TRBV5-1 to TRBJ2-2; D may be TRBD1 (6 bases). Germline V lookup: CDR1 SGHRS, CDR2 YFSETQ. The CDR3 sequence is 16 residues long. The V end lost 4 bases, the J end lost 1 base, and 14 bases lay between the germline ends.

Notes on this clonotype: A clone one base away is much larger, so this may be a read error. This chain joins TRBV27 and TRBJ2-7; the D is unclear. Germline CDR1 reads MNHEY; CDR2 reads SMNVEV (reference sequence). V was pared by 7 bases and J by 6 bases, with 13 bases between. CDR3 length equals 12 residues. In DNA, the CDR3 is TGTGCCAGCATATGGGTTACCGGCGAGCAGTACTTC. Its protein is CASIWVTGEQYF.

CDR3 DNA sequence: TGCGCCAGCGGGGAGGGCTGGGGCACTGAAGCTTTCTTT. This sequence encodes CASGEGWGTEAFF. J is TRBJ1-1 and V is TRBV5-1; D ambiguous. The germline V and J ends were trimmed by 7 bases and 4 bases, with 14 bases remaining between them. CDR3 size: 13 residues. Per germline, CDR1 SGHRS and CDR2 YFSETQ.

The chain is built from TRBV28 and TRBJ1-2, with 9 positions matching TRBD1. Trimming at V came to 4 bases and at J to 6 bases, leaving 9 bases not matched to a gene. CDR1 and CDR2 from the germline V gene are MDHEN and SYDVKM. There are 15 residues in the CDR3. CDR3: CASSSTGGGINGYTF. The CDR3 DNA is TGTGCCAGCAGTTCTACAGGGGGCGGTATCAATGGCTACACCTTC.

This clonotype was seen at least ten times. The CDR3, as DNA: TGTGCCAGCAGCAGAAGGGACAGCCACTACGAGCAGTACTTC. Translating it yields CASSRRDSHYEQYF. The J gene is TRBJ2-7, the V gene TRBV7-9, with TRBD1 identical over 7 bases. The trim removed 5 bases at V and 3 bases at J, leaving 7 bases unmatched. Per germline, CDR1 SEHNR and CDR2 FQNEAQ (reference sequence). The CDR3 totals 14 residues.

This clonotype was found many times. This rearrangement joins TRBV15 to TRBJ1-1; D unresolved. CDR1 is LNHNV and CDR2 is YYDKDF in the germline V gene (reference sequence). This CDR3 has 15 amino acids. The V end was cut by 0 bases, the J end by 6 bases, with 14 bases between. The DNA for the CDR3 is TGTGCCACCAGCAGAGATCGTGGCGCGTACGCTGAAGCTTTCTTT. As protein: CATSRDRGAYAEAFF.